What follows describes a single TCR beta chain. The target antigen is unknown. V gave up 6 bases and J gave up 0 bases; unmatched junction bases: 10. The CDR3 runs to 17 residues. Germline loops: CDR1 WSHSY, CDR2 SAAADI. These data belong to a study of T cell responses to AZD1222 COVID-19 vaccine. Study-level results: Spike-wide coverage was observed for vaccine-associated CD4 TCRs, with dominant responses at 160-218 and 743-854. Two AZD1222 doses significantly raised spike-specific TCR breadth and depth over controls. In a largely white British group with more females than males, clonal diversity was possibly underestimated.

The analysis combined second doses at about 4 or about 12 weeks. Sequencing used immunoSEQ multiplex PCR; TCRdb keeps in-frame clones, though not all of them. Of 100,000 to 120,000 clones detected, roughly 92% appear once; the ten largest clones hold about 2.5%. The material sequenced was peripheral blood, taken 28 days after the second AZD1222 dose. This sequence was found in an adult who received the AZD1222 COVID-19 vaccine. This chain joins TRBV10-2 and TRBJ1-5; TRBD1 matches 8 bases. CDR3 coding DNA: TGCGCCAGCAGCCCGGGACAGGCACTCTATAGCAATCAGCCCCAGCATTTT. Translation: CASSPGQALYSNQPQHF.